This T cell receptor beta chain was observed in a study of technical replicates of blood from several donors. Trimming at V came to 2 bases and at J to 5 bases, leaving 10 bases not matched to a gene. Germline CDR1 and CDR2: SNHLY and FYNNEI. This CDR3 is built from 17 residues. Libraries were prepared by immunoSEQ multiplex PCR; TCRdb keeps only in-frame clonotypes and omits some of them. The sample has tens of thousands of clones, 86% seen once. The sample comprised PBMCs. The chain joins TRBV2 to TRBJ2-5; 11 nucleotides line up with TRBD1. This receptor was identified in a human donor in good health. Some clones in this sample may be carry-over from other donors' samples. The CDR3 loop is CASSELSRTGGRETQYF. As DNA, the CDR3 is TGTGCCAGCAGTGAATTGTCGCGGACAGGGGGCCGTGAGACCCAGTACTTC.